This T cell receptor (beta chain) was captured in a study of cytomegalovirus exposure and HLA in healthy donors. About this clone itself: The antigen remains unidentified.

Findings of the study overall: It is likely that the observed cluster of highly shared sequence variants was a sequencing artifact. Later, an analysis showed that TCR beta chains associated with HLA were more clonally expanded than others that were equally common. Generally TCR sequences proved uncommon, though certain public TCRs appeared in numerous donors.

J gave up 6 bases and V 4 bases, and 6 bases lay outside the gene matches. The CDR3 is made up of 16 amino acids. Germline-derived CDR1 and CDR2 are MGHRA and YSYEKL. 60 Vbeta and 13 Jbeta primers were used in PCR. Clones were read by immunoSEQ multiplex PCR, and TCRdb kept only the in-frame ones, dropping some. The data contain 150,000 or so clones, 75% to 80% of them singletons. Sample: PBMCs. The chain joins TRBV4-1 to TRBJ2-7; 16 bases are shared with TRBD2. The TCR was taken from a male donor in good health and CMV-seronegative. The DNA of the CDR3 is TGCGCCAGCAGCCCGGGACTAGCGGGAGGGCCTCGCGAGCAGTACTTC. As protein: CASSPGLAGGPREQYF.